This TCR beta chain is drawn from a study of breast tumors, draining lymph nodes, adjacent tissues. The study, taken as a whole, reports: Findings are consistent with lymph node origin and intratumoral expansion of most tumor T cells.

This CDR3 is built from 14 residues. Trimming removed 0 bases from V and 4 bases from J, with 10 bases in between. Per germline, CDR1 SGHTS and CDR2 YDEGEE. The lymph nodes were axillary draining lymph nodes from breast cancer patients. Many counts were recorded for this clonotype. Its antigen is not known. MiXCR was run by TCRdb on the multiplex PCR reads, yielding one entry per CDR3 protein. In the table there are 150,000 to 200,000 distinct CDR3 sequences, around a third of which are singletons. What was sequenced was axillary lymph node tissue. The TCR comes from a female donor with breast cancer. Some clones in this sample may be carry-over from other donors' samples. The chain carries TRBV5-8 and TRBJ1-2; TRBD1 might be the D (5 bases). CDR3 DNA: TGTGCCAGCAGCTTGGAGATGGGGGGCTATGGCTACACCTTC. Its translation is CASSLEMGGYGYTF. Supplemented by reference TRBV5-8 and TRBJ1-2, the full variable domain reads EAGVTQSPTHLIKTRGQQATLRCSPISGHTSVYWYQQALGLGLQFLLWYDEGEERNRGNFPPRFSGRQFPNYSSELNVNALELEDSALYLCASSLEMGGYGYTFGSGTRLTVV.